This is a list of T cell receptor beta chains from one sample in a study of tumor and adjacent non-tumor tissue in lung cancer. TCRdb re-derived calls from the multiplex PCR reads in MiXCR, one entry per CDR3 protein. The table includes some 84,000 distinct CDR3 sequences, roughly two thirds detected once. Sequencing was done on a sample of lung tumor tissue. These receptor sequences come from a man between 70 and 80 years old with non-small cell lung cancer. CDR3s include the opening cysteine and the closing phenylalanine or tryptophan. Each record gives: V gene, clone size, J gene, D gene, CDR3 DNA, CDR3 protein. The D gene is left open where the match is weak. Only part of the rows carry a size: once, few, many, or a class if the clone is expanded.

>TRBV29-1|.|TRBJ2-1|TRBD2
TGCAGCGTTGGGGGACTAGCGACTGTGAGCTCCTACAATGAGCAGTTCTTC
CSVGGLATVSSYNEQFF
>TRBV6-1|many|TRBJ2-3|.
TGTGCCAGCATAGTTGAGCATACGCAGTATTTT
CASIVEHTQYF
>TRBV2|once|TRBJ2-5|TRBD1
TGTGCCAGCAGCTCGGACAGTAGGGACAGCCAGTACTTC
CASSSDSRDSQYF
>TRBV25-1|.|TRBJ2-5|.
TGTGCCAGCAGTGGATTCGGGACCGGGGGTCAGACCCAGTACTTC
CASSGFGTGGQTQYF
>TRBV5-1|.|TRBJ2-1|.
TGCGCCAGCAGCCGGACTACCTGCTCCTACAATGAGCAGTTCTTC
CASSRTTCSYNEQFF
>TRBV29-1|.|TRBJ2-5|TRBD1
TGCAGCCATGAGAAGTCCGGAGGACAGGGCGCCGGGACCCAGTACTTC
CSHEKSGGQGAGTQYF
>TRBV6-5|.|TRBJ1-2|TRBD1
TGTGCCAGAAGTTACCACGGACAGGGGTACTATGACTACACCTTC
CARSYHGQGYYDYTF
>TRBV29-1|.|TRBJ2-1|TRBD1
TGCAGCGGTTGCTCGGGACAGACATACAATGAGCAATTCTTC
CSGCSGQTYNEQFF
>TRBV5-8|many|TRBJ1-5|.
TGTGCCAGCAGCCCAGGACAGTTGAGCAATCAGCCCCAGCATTTT
CASSPGQLSNQPQHF
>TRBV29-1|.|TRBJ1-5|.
TGCAGCGTTGGAGGTAGCAATCAGCCCCAGCATTTT
CSVGGSNQPQHF
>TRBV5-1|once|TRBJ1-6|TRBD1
TGCGCCAGCTGCATATGGGACAGAGGCAGATCACCCCTCCACTTT
CASCIWDRGRSPLHF
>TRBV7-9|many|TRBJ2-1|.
TGTGCCAGCAGAATTGGAGCCTACAATGAGCAGTTCTTC
CASRIGAYNEQFF
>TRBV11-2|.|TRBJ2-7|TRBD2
TGTACCAGCAGCGAGATGACTAGCGGGAGGGCCGGGTGGTACTTC
CTSSEMTSGRAGWYF
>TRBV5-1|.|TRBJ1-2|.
TGCGCCAGCAGCCTCGGGTCCCTTGGGAGGGATGGCTACACTTTC
CASSLGSLGRDGYTF
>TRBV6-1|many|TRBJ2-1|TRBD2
TGTGCCAGCAGTGAGGGACTAGCCACCCATAACAATGAGCAGTTCTTC
CASSEGLATHNNEQFF
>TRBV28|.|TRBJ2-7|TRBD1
TGTGCCAGTAGGCCCCAAGGGGGCGGAAACTACGAGCAGTACTTC
CASRPQGGGNYEQYF
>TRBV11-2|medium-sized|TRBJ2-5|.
TGTGCCAGCAGCTTAGGTGCGGCCTTCTCGGAGACCCAGTACTTC
CASSLGAAFSETQYF
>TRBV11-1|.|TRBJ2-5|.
TGTACCAGCAGCTTAGCCACTAGGCAAGGGACCCATTACTTC
CTSSLATRQGTHYF
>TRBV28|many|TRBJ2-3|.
TGTGCCAGCAGCCCGGAGGGGTGGGGGGGCCATACGCAGTATTTT
CASSPEGWGGHTQYF
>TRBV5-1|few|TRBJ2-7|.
TGCGCCAGCAGCTTGGGGGAAGGACTCGACGAGCAGTACTTC
CASSLGEGLDEQYF
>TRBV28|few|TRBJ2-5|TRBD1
TGTGCCAGCAGTTTTCAGGACAGGGGGGAGACCCAGTACTTC
CASSFQDRGETQYF
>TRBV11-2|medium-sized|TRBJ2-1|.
TGTGCCAGCAGCCGAAACCTGGTTTCATACAATGAGCAGTTCTTC
CASSRNLVSYNEQFF
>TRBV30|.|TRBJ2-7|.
TGTGCCTGGACCTCCGGCGGATACGTGCAGTACTTC
CAWTSGGYVQYF
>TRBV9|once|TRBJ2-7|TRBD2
TGTGCCAGCAGCGAAGGGACTAACGGAGCCTACGAGCAGTACTTC
CASSEGTNGAYEQYF
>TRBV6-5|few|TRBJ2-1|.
TGTACCGGCAGATACGGGGGATACAATGAGCAGTTCTTC
CTGRYGGYNEQFF
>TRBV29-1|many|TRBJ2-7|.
TGCAGCGTTGAAGAGACGGCAGCGGATCGCTCCTACGAGCAGTACTTC
CSVEETAADRSYEQYF
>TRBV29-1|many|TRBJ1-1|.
TGCAGCGGGAAGGATCCAAACACTGAAGCTTTCTTT
CSGKDPNTEAFF
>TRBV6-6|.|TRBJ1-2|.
TGTGCCAGCAGTTACTCATTCCGTTACGCAGTCTATGACTACACCTTC
CASSYSFRYAVYDYTF
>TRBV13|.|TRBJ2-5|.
TGTGTCAGCAGCTTCTTAAGGGGTCAAGAGGCCCAGTACTTC
CVSSFLRGQEAQYF
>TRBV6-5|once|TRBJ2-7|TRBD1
TGTGCCAGCTGCTACGTGACAGGGGGTCTAAACGAGCACTACTTC
CASCYVTGGLNEHYF
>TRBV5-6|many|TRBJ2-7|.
TGTGCCAGCAGCTTGTCTCTCTCCTACGAGCAGTACTTC
CASSLSLSYEQYF
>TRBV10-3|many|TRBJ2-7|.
TGTGCCATCAGTGGATCCGGGTCTCCTAAAAGAAGGGAGCAGTACTTC
CAISGSGSPKRREQYF
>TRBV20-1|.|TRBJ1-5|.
TGCAGTGCTGTACAGCTTCTCTATCAGCCCCAGCATTTT
CSAVQLLYQPQHF
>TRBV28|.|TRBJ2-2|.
TGTGCCAGCACCGGGGGGCCCATGGAGCTGTTTTTT
CASTGGPMELFF
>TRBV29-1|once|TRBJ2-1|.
TGCAGCGTTGGTGCAGCGAGCGTGGCGTCGAGTGAGCAGCTCTTC
CSVGAASVASSEQLF
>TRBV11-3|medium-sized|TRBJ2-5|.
TGTGCCAGCCGGGAGACCCAGTACTTC
CASRETQYF
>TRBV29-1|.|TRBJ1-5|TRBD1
TGCAGCGTAGCAGGGGGGCTTACCGGGGTTCAGCCCCAGCACTTT
CSVAGGLTGVQPQHF
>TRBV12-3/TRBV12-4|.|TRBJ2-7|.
TGTGCCAGCAGTCTCCGGGGCAGCCTCACATACGAGCAGTACTTC
CASSLRGSLTYEQYF
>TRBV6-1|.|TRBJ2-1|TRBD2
TGTACCAGCACCGCGGGTAGCGGGAGCTCCTACAATGAGCAGTTCTTC
CTSTAGSGSSYNEQFF
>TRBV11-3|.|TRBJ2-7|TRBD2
TGTGCCAGCAGCGCCCGTAGCGGGAGGACAACATACGAGCAGTACTTC
CASSARSGRTTYEQYF
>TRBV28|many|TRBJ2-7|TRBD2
TGTGCCAGCAGAACTAGCGGGGAGGCCTACGAGCAGTACTTC
CASRTSGEAYEQYF
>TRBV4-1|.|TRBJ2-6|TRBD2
TGCGCCAGCAGCCAAGATCGGCGGGGGGGGGGCCAACGTCCTGACTTC
CASSQDRRGGGQRPDF
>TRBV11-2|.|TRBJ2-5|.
TGTGCCAGCAGCTTAGATCTAGGGCAAGAGACCCAGTACTTC
CASSLDLGQETQYF
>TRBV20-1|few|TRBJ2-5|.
TGCAGTCCACGGCTACAAGAGACCCAGTACTTC
CSPRLQETQYF
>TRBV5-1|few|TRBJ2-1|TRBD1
TGCGCCAGCGGCTCGGTCACACAGGGGGCGAGTTCTGGTGAGCAGTTCTTC
CASGSVTQGASSGEQFF
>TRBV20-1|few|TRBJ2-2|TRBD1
TGCAGTGCCCCGGACAGGGGGAACACCGGGGAGCTGTTTTTT
CSAPDRGNTGELFF
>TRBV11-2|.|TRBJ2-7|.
TGTGCTAGCAACCCCACAGGGTACGAGCAGTATTTC
CASNPTGYEQYF
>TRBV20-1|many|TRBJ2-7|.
TGCAGTGCTAGCCGCGGTCCCTCCTACGAGCAGTACTTC
CSASRGPSYEQYF
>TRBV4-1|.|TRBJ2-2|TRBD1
TGCGCCAGCAGCAAGTCCGGACAGGGTGACACCGGGGAGCCGTTTTTT
CASSKSGQGDTGEPFF
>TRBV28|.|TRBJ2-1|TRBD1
TGTGCCAGCAGAAAAGGGCGACAGGGGACCTACAATGAGCAGTTCTTC
CASRKGRQGTYNEQFF
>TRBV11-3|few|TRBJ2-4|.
TGTGCCAGCAGTGAAAGCTCCGGATTAGCCAAAAACATTCAGTACTTC
CASSESSGLAKNIQYF
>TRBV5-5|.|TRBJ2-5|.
TGTGCTAGCAGAGGTTTCACGGGGGCCCAGTACTTC
CASRGFTGAQYF
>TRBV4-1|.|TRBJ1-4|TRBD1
TGCGCCAGCAGCTGGGACAGGCCTAGTCGCTTTGAAAAACTGTTTTTT
CASSWDRPSRFEKLFF
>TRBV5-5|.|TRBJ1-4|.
TGTGCCAGCAACTTATCCCTCCTAGGGGAAAAACTGTTTTTT
CASNLSLLGEKLFF
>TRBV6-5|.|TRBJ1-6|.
TGTGCCAGCAGTTACTCGGTGCAATTTTCACCCCTCCACTTT
CASSYSVQFSPLHF